A selection of T cell receptor beta chains follows, all from one sample in a study of T cell responses to AZD1222 COVID-19 vaccine. Assay: immunoSEQ multiplex PCR; the TCRdb copy retains only in-frame clones and omits some. The sample carries more than 60,000 clones, 83% recorded once. The sequencing here drew on peripheral blood, taken 28 days after the second AZD1222 dose. All receptors come from an adult who received the AZD1222 COVID-19 vaccine. The CDR3 runs from the conserved cysteine through the conserved F or W. The D gene is left open where the match is weak. Part of the rows lack a size; the others show once, few, many or a class for expanded clones.

CDR3aa: CASSLPRNYEQYF
CDR3nt: TGTGCCAGCAGCTTGCCCAGAAACTACGAGCAGTACTTC
d_gene: -
j_gene: TRBJ2-7
v_gene: TRBV5-6
abundance: once

CDR3aa: CSVGRTSGINEQFF
CDR3nt: TGCAGCGTTGGTAGGACTAGCGGGATAAATGAGCAGTTCTTC
d_gene: TRBD2
j_gene: TRBJ2-1
v_gene: TRBV29-1
abundance: -

CDR3aa: CASSLRNQPQHF
CDR3nt: TGTGCCAGCAGCTTGAGGAATCAGCCCCAGCATTTT
d_gene: -
j_gene: TRBJ1-5
v_gene: TRBV5-8
abundance: -

CDR3aa: CASSPGIGDTEAFF
CDR3nt: TGTGCCAGCAGCCCTGGAATTGGCGACACTGAAGCTTTCTTT
d_gene: -
j_gene: TRBJ1-1
v_gene: TRBV5-8
abundance: few

CDR3aa: CATSKESGGTGELFF
CDR3nt: TGTGCCACCAGCAAGGAAAGCGGGGGCACCGGGGAGCTGTTTTTT
d_gene: TRBD2
j_gene: TRBJ2-2
v_gene: TRBV7-2
abundance: -

CDR3aa: CAGSRDSEETQYF
CDR3nt: TGTGCCGGATCACGGGACTCTGAAGAGACCCAGTACTTC
d_gene: -
j_gene: TRBJ2-5
v_gene: TRBV30
abundance: -

CDR3aa: CATWSGAEAFF
CDR3nt: TGTGCCACCTGGTCCGGGGCTGAAGCTTTCTTT
d_gene: -
j_gene: TRBJ1-1
v_gene: TRBV24-1
abundance: -

CDR3aa: CASSQWGQGVDTQYF
CDR3nt: TGTGCCAGCAGCCAATGGGGACAGGGAGTAGATACGCAGTATTTT
d_gene: TRBD1
j_gene: TRBJ2-3
v_gene: TRBV14
abundance: -

CDR3aa: CASRTRLAGTADTQYF
CDR3nt: TGTGCCAGCAGAACCCGACTAGCGGGAACAGCAGATACGCAGTATTTT
d_gene: TRBD2
j_gene: TRBJ2-3
v_gene: TRBV6-6
abundance: -

CDR3aa: CASSVGQAAGGNTIYF
CDR3nt: TGTGCCAGCAGCGTTGGACAGGCGGCGGGCGGAAACACCATATATTTT
d_gene: TRBD1
j_gene: TRBJ1-3
v_gene: TRBV5-4
abundance: -

CDR3aa: CASSPASTGELFF
CDR3nt: TGTGCCAGCTCACCAGCGAGCACCGGGGAGCTGTTTTTT
d_gene: -
j_gene: TRBJ2-2
v_gene: TRBV18
abundance: -

CDR3aa: CASSGTAYNEQFF
CDR3nt: TGTGCCAGCTCCGGGACAGCATACAATGAGCAGTTCTTC
d_gene: TRBD1
j_gene: TRBJ2-1
v_gene: TRBV28
abundance: -

CDR3aa: CASSYSSGAGGPFF
CDR3nt: TGTGCCAGCAGTTACTCGTCGGGAGCTGGCGGTCCGTTCTTC
d_gene: -
j_gene: TRBJ2-1
v_gene: TRBV6-2/TRBV6-3
abundance: -

CDR3aa: CASGKGDRTDTQYF
CDR3nt: TGTGCCAGCGGAAAGGGAGACCGCACAGATACGCAGTATTTT
d_gene: -
j_gene: TRBJ2-3
v_gene: TRBV7-2
abundance: -

CDR3aa: CASSLTSGATDTQYF
CDR3nt: TGTGCCAGCAGCTTAACTAGCGGGGCTACAGATACGCAGTATTTT
d_gene: TRBD2
j_gene: TRBJ2-3
v_gene: TRBV7-3
abundance: few

CDR3aa: CASSQTREDRPSF
CDR3nt: TGTGCCAGCAGCCAGACCCGGGAGGACAGACCTTCCTTC
d_gene: -
j_gene: TRBJ1-2
v_gene: TRBV3-1/TRBV3-2
abundance: -

CDR3aa: CASSFKGNQPQHF
CDR3nt: TGTGCCAGCAGTTTTAAGGGGAATCAGCCCCAGCATTTT
d_gene: -
j_gene: TRBJ1-5
v_gene: TRBV27
abundance: once

CDR3aa: CASSYSTGEGPYEQYF
CDR3nt: TGTGCCAGCAGTTACTCGACAGGGGAGGGCCCCTACGAGCAGTACTTC
d_gene: -
j_gene: TRBJ2-7
v_gene: TRBV6-5
abundance: -

CDR3aa: CASSPTGDGYTF
CDR3nt: TGTGCCAGCAGTCCCACAGGGGATGGCTACACCTTC
d_gene: TRBD1
j_gene: TRBJ1-2
v_gene: TRBV6-5
abundance: -

CDR3aa: CASSSLFMNTEAFF
CDR3nt: TGTGCCAGCAGTTCCCTATTTATGAACACTGAAGCTTTCTTT
d_gene: -
j_gene: TRBJ1-1
v_gene: TRBV28
abundance: -

CDR3aa: CASSAYKGTGIRPNYGYTF
CDR3nt: TGTGCCAGCAGTGCTTACAAAGGGACAGGGATAAGGCCTAACTATGGCTACACCTTC
d_gene: TRBD1
j_gene: TRBJ1-2
v_gene: TRBV27
abundance: -

CDR3aa: CASSDRPNGNTEAFF
CDR3nt: TGTGCCAGCAGTGATAGACCGAATGGGAACACTGAAGCTTTCTTT
d_gene: -
j_gene: TRBJ1-1
v_gene: TRBV6-1
abundance: -

CDR3aa: CASSLVGGAGNTIYF
CDR3nt: TGTGCCAGCAGCTTAGTTGGGGGGGCCGGAAACACCATATATTTT
d_gene: -
j_gene: TRBJ1-3
v_gene: TRBV5-4
abundance: -

CDR3aa: CASSLGINTEAFF
CDR3nt: TGTGCCAGCAGTTTAGGGATTAACACTGAAGCTTTCTTT
d_gene: -
j_gene: TRBJ1-1
v_gene: TRBV28
abundance: -

CDR3aa: CASSSLAGPYTGELFF
CDR3nt: TGTGCCAGCAGCTCTCTAGCGGGGCCATACACCGGGGAGCTGTTTTTT
d_gene: TRBD2
j_gene: TRBJ2-2
v_gene: TRBV7-2
abundance: -

CDR3aa: CASSPQGAGILYSPLHF
CDR3nt: TGTGCCAGCAGTCCACAAGGAGCGGGGATTCTTTATTCACCCCTCCACTTT
d_gene: -
j_gene: TRBJ1-6
v_gene: TRBV3-1/TRBV3-2
abundance: once

CDR3aa: CASSLRQGGGYTF
CDR3nt: TGTGCCAGCAGCTTAAGACAGGGAGGTGGCTACACCTTC
d_gene: TRBD1
j_gene: TRBJ1-2
v_gene: TRBV7-8
abundance: -

CDR3aa: CASSLGDRGITNTEAFF
CDR3nt: TGTGCCAGCAGCTTGGGGGACAGGGGGATAACCAACACTGAAGCTTTCTTT
d_gene: TRBD1
j_gene: TRBJ1-1
v_gene: TRBV5-6
abundance: -

CDR3aa: CASSPPRTGGFNEQYF
CDR3nt: TGTGCCAGCAGTCCCCCAAGGACAGGGGGCTTCAACGAGCAGTACTTC
d_gene: TRBD1
j_gene: TRBJ2-7
v_gene: TRBV27
abundance: -

CDR3aa: CSASLGLETQYF
CDR3nt: TGCAGTGCTAGTTTGGGTTTGGAGACCCAGTACTTC
d_gene: -
j_gene: TRBJ2-5
v_gene: TRBV20-1
abundance: -

CDR3aa: CASSSTILGVGTEAFF
CDR3nt: TGTGCCAGCAGCTCCACAATACTCGGGGTTGGGACTGAAGCTTTCTTT
d_gene: -
j_gene: TRBJ1-1
v_gene: TRBV14
abundance: -

CDR3aa: CASSLSKGLNEKLFF
CDR3nt: TGTGCCAGCAGTTTATCGAAGGGATTAAATGAAAAACTGTTTTTT
d_gene: -
j_gene: TRBJ1-4
v_gene: TRBV27
abundance: -

CDR3aa: CASSLGSGAGNTIYF
CDR3nt: TGTGCCAGCAGCTTAGGTTCCGGGGCTGGAAACACCATATATTTT
d_gene: -
j_gene: TRBJ1-3
v_gene: TRBV7-2
abundance: few

CDR3aa: CASSLDGVSYNSPLHF
CDR3nt: TGTGCCAGCAGCTTAGATGGGGTATCCTATAATTCACCCCTCCACTTT
d_gene: -
j_gene: TRBJ1-6
v_gene: TRBV11-2
abundance: -

CDR3aa: CASTTRGVGNGNTEAFF
CDR3nt: TGTGCCAGCACTACCCGTGGGGTGGGGAACGGGAACACTGAAGCTTTCTTT
d_gene: -
j_gene: TRBJ1-1
v_gene: TRBV27
abundance: -

CDR3aa: CASSQQGQGREQYF
CDR3nt: TGCGCCAGCAGCCAACAAGGACAGGGACGGGAGCAGTACTTC
d_gene: TRBD1
j_gene: TRBJ2-7
v_gene: TRBV4-1
abundance: few

CDR3aa: CASSPGSTEAFF
CDR3nt: TGTGCCAGCTCACCTGGGAGTACTGAAGCTTTCTTT
d_gene: -
j_gene: TRBJ1-1
v_gene: TRBV18
abundance: medium-sized

CDR3aa: CASSYVPGQGWDTQYF
CDR3nt: TGTGCCAGCAGCTACGTACCGGGACAGGGGTGGGATACGCAGTATTTT
d_gene: TRBD1
j_gene: TRBJ2-3
v_gene: TRBV7-8
abundance: -

CDR3aa: CASSGRADSPLHF
CDR3nt: TGTGCCAGCAGTGGGAGGGCTGATTCACCCCTCCACTTT
d_gene: -
j_gene: TRBJ1-6
v_gene: TRBV2
abundance: once

CDR3aa: CASSPPTGREQYF
CDR3nt: TGTGCCAGCAGCCCCCCGACAGGCCGGGAGCAGTACTTC
d_gene: -
j_gene: TRBJ2-7
v_gene: TRBV7-3
abundance: once

CDR3aa: CASSVVSGQPYGYTF
CDR3nt: TGTGCCAGCAGCGTAGTATCTGGACAGCCCTATGGCTACACCTTC
d_gene: -
j_gene: TRBJ1-2
v_gene: TRBV9
abundance: -

CDR3aa: CASSLRAGAPWSPLHF
CDR3nt: TGTGCCAGCAGCTTAAGGGCAGGGGCCCCCTGGTCACCCCTCCACTTT
d_gene: -
j_gene: TRBJ1-6
v_gene: TRBV7-2
abundance: -

CDR3aa: CASSFNYEQYF
CDR3nt: TGTGCCAGCAGCTTCAACTACGAGCAGTACTTC
d_gene: -
j_gene: TRBJ2-7
v_gene: TRBV7-2
abundance: -